These 26 T cell receptor beta chains share one sample of origin, sequenced in a study of vaccination effects on CD4 cells after COVID-19. No antigen has been assigned to these receptors. Between days 9 and 10 of culture, CD4+ T cells were separated out. By PCR, the person was confirmed to have had SARS-CoV-2 infection between March and December 2020. All study participants received two doses of BNT162b2 or mRNA-1273 vaccine. Data came from immunoSEQ multiplex PCR; TCRdb stores just in-frame clones and leaves some out. The sample records around 50,000 clones, around three quarters being singletons. Sample: CD4+ T cells from PBMCs cultured without peptide, taken after COVID-19 vaccination. The receptors stem from a human donor who had a prior SARS-CoV-2 infection.

This sequence joins TRBV3-1 (or the pseudogene TRBV3-2) and TRBJ2-1; unclear D gene. The V end was cut by 2 bases, the J end by 6 bases, with 17 bases between. CDR1 is LGHDT and CDR2 is YNNKEL in the germline V gene (reference sequence). This CDR3 comprises 16 residues. The CDR3 nucleotides read TGTGCCAGCAGCCAACTTAGTACGTGGGTCCGCAATGAGCAGTTCTTC. Its protein is CASSQLSTWVRNEQFF.

The rearrangement links TRBV5-4 to TRBJ1-2, with 7 bases aligning to TRBD1. Trimming removed 2 bases from V and 6 bases from J; junction bases left unmatched: 4. Germline V gene data show CDR1 as SGHNT and CDR2 as YYREEE (reference sequence). The CDR3 is made up of 13 amino acids. The CDR3 region is CASSLQGIHGYTF. DNA for the CDR3: TGTGCCAGCAGCTTACAGGGGATCCATGGCTACACCTTC.

The chain combines TRBV21-1 with TRBJ2-7; the tabulated D call, TRBD2, remains unverified against the DNA. TRBV21-1 is recorded as a pseudogene. The CDR3 runs 15 residues. The CDR3 DNA reads TGTGCCAGCAGCAAACTGACTAGATTTTCCTACGAGCAGTACTTC. It is translated as CASSKLTRFSYEQYF.

V gene TRBV10-2 combines with J gene TRBJ2-1; D perhaps matches TRBD2 (5 bases). The germline gives CDR1 WSHSY, CDR2 SAAADI. Between the trimmed V and J ends, which lost 6 bases and 10 bases, there was a span of 16 bases. The CDR3 consists of 13 residues. CDR3 coding DNA: TGCGCCAGCAGGCTAGCTACTGTAAACGAGCAGTTCTTC. As protein: CASRLATVNEQFF.

The V and J genes are TRBV6-6 and TRBJ1-4; D is possibly TRBD1 (6 bases). The CDR3 contains 15 residues. Germline V gene lookup returns CDR1 MNHNY and CDR2 SVGAGI (reference sequence). V gave up 5 bases and J gave up 0 bases, with 10 bases separating them. CDR3 region: CASSPRQATNEKLFF. CDR3 in DNA: TGTGCCAGCAGTCCACGACAGGCAACTAATGAAAAACTGTTTTTT.

The rearrangement links TRBV6-5 to TRBJ1-5, with D possibly matching TRBD1 (6 bases). The CDR3 runs to 14 residues. Germline CDR1 and CDR2: MNHEY and SVGAGI. V was cut by 7 bases and J by 0 bases, with 10 bases left in between. DNA for the CDR3: TGTGCCAGCATTCAGGGGTATAGCAATCAGCCCCAGCATTTT. Its protein product is CASIQGYSNQPQHF.

This chain joins TRBV6-5 and TRBJ1-1, with D possibly matching TRBD1 (5 bases). Deletions cut 2 bases from V and 5 bases from J, with 15 bases between. Germline V gene data show CDR1 as MNHEY and CDR2 as SVGAGI. The CDR3 extends over 15 amino acids. CDR3 in amino acids: CASSYGYGEGTEAFF. DNA for the CDR3: TGTGCCAGCAGTTACGGTTACGGGGAGGGGACTGAAGCTTTCTTT.

The CDR3 coding sequence is TGCGCCAGCAGCCAAGATTATACAGGGCACCAGCCCCAGCATTTT. The encoded protein is CASSQDYTGHQPQHF. The gene calls are TRBV4-1 and TRBJ1-5, with D maybe TRBD1 (6 bases). Germline-derived CDR1 and CDR2 are MGHRA and YSYEKL. Trimming cost V 0 bases and J 7 bases, with 13 bases left between them. The length of the CDR3 is 15 residues.

This chain links TRBV11-3 with TRBJ2-3, with 9 bases lining up with TRBD2. The germline gives CDR1 SGHNT, CDR2 YENEEA. Unmatched junction bases numbered 8, after V lost 2 bases and J lost 2 bases. The CDR3 is 17 amino acids. CDR3 nucleotides: TGTGCCAGCAGCTTACGGGCTAGCGGGACATCCACAGATACGCAGTATTTT. Translation gives CASSLRASGTSTDTQYF.

This clone has just one count. The rearrangement joins TRBV10-3 to TRBJ2-1; TRBD2 aligns across 9 bases. This CDR3 spans 15 amino acids. V shed 4 bases and J 8 bases; nucleotides not matched to a gene: 9. Germline assignment: CDR1 ENHRY and CDR2 SYGVKD. CDR3 bases: TGTGCCATCAGTGTTGGCGGGAGGGCCTTTGATGAGCAGTTCTTC. Protein: CAISVGGRAFDEQFF.

V and J are TRBV2 and TRBJ1-2; 7 nucleotides line up with TRBD1. CDR3 length: 14 residues. The J segment lost 2 bases and the V segment lost 4 bases, leaving 4 bases of the junction unmatched. Germline V CDR1 and CDR2: SNHLY, FYNNEI. The CDR3 DNA follows: TGTGCCAGCAGTGCGGGACAGACAAACTATGGCTACACCTTC. The encoded protein is CASSAGQTNYGYTF.

This clone occurred once. V usage is TRBV30 and J usage is TRBJ1-5; D is unclear. This CDR3 is built from 12 residues. Germline CDR1 and CDR2: GTSNPN and SVGIG (reference sequence). The V gene lost 0 bases and the J gene lost 4 bases, with 4 bases spanning the gap. CDR3 sequence: CAWSVQNQPQHF. CDR3 in DNA: TGTGCCTGGAGTGTACAAAATCAGCCCCAGCATTTT.

This clone showed up just a few times. V gene TRBV19 combines with J gene TRBJ2-1; unclear D gene. The germline CDR1 and CDR2 sequences are LNHDA and SQIVND (reference sequence). V lost 3 bases to trimming and J lost 0 bases, with 12 bases between them. The CDR3 loop spans 16 amino acids. The CDR3 loop is CASSINRASSYNEQFF. The CDR3 region has the DNA TGTGCCAGTAGTATTAACCGGGCCTCCTCCTACAATGAGCAGTTCTTC.

This clone appeared once. The chain links TRBV4-3 to TRBJ1-3; TRBD1 is a possible D gene (6 bases). The germline V and J ends were trimmed by 0 bases and 2 bases, with 11 bases remaining between them. This CDR3 comprises 16 residues. The germline V gene encodes CDR1 LGHNA and CDR2 YSLEER. The CDR3 loop is CASSQDQGFTGNTIYF. CDR3 DNA sequence: TGCGCCAGCAGCCAAGATCAGGGGTTCACTGGAAACACCATATATTTT.

The table lists this clone with a few counts. The chain has TRBV12-3 or TRBV12-4 and TRBJ2-4; D uncertain. The length of the CDR3 is 13 residues. V was trimmed by 5 bases and J by 6 bases, leaving 11 bases between them. As DNA, the CDR3 is TGTGCCAGCAGTGGGAACCCCAGAAACATTCAGTACTTC. This encodes CASSGNPRNIQYF.

This chain uses TRBV24-1 with TRBJ2-1, with TRBD2 matching 7 bases. V lost 4 bases and J lost 8; bases outside the gene matches: 13. The CDR3 covers 16 residues. The germline CDR1 and CDR2 sequences are KGHDR and SFDVKD. The CDR3 sequence is CATSDPGREGGDEQFF. In nucleotides, the CDR3 is TGTGCCACCAGTGACCCTGGGAGGGAAGGCGGAGATGAGCAGTTCTTC.

This clone was seen a handful of times. The chain carries TRBV7-2 and TRBJ2-3; no clear D gene. V was trimmed by 1 base and J by 0 bases, leaving 5 bases between them. CDR1 and CDR2 (germline): SGHTA, FQGNSA. The CDR3 contains 14 residues. The chain's CDR3 is CASSLDRSTDTQYF. In DNA form, the CDR3 reads TGTGCCAGCAGCTTAGATAGAAGCACAGATACGCAGTATTTT.

This clone was counted once. V and J are TRBV5-1 and TRBJ1-3; D is unclear. Germline CDR1 SGHRS, CDR2 YFSETQ. The ends were cut back, 0 bases at V and 6 bases at J, with 10 bases in the middle. This CDR3 has 14 residues. The CDR3 is CASSLGGPANTIYF. As DNA, the CDR3 is TGCGCCAGCAGCTTGGGCGGGCCGGCAAACACCATATATTTT.

CDR3 protein: CASSLSIPGETQYF. CDR3 bases: TGTGCCAGCAGTTTATCCATCCCGGGGGAGACCCAGTACTTC. This chain connects TRBV28 to TRBJ2-5; perhaps TRBD2 as D (5 bases). The CDR3 sequence is 14 residues long. Trimming shortened V by 1 base and J by 5 bases, and 11 bases separated the two germline ends. The germline gives CDR1 MDHEN, CDR2 SYDVKM.

This chain uses TRBV27 with TRBJ1-2; D is undetermined. V was clipped by 6 bases and J by 7 bases, with 18 bases between them. The CDR3 contains 14 residues. Germline loops: CDR1 MNHEY, CDR2 SMNVEV (reference sequence). The CDR3 DNA follows: TGTGCCAGCAGGTCTGCCCTGGGGTGGGGTGGCTACACCTTC. Amino acids: CASRSALGWGGYTF.

The chain recombines TRBV29-1 with TRBJ2-1, with 9 bases aligning to TRBD2. J was trimmed by 4 bases and V by 3 bases; bases with no gene match: 10. CDR1 is SQVTM and CDR2 is ANQGSEA in the germline V gene. This CDR3 comprises 16 residues. The CDR3 bases are TGCAGCGTTGAGGGGGGGGCTAGCGGGACTTACAATGAGCAGTTCTTC. Its translation is CSVEGGASGTYNEQFF.

CDR3 amino acids: CASTTGSEQYF. DNA of the CDR3: TGTGCCAGCACGACAGGGAGCGAGCAGTACTTC. The rearrangement links TRBV2 to TRBJ2-7; TRBD1 matches at 7 bases. V lost 7 bases to trimming and J lost 6 bases; unmatched junction nucleotides: 3. Looked up from germline, CDR1 is SNHLY and CDR2 is FYNNEI. The CDR3 runs 11 residues.

The J gene is TRBJ2-1, the V gene TRBV5-1, with 10 positions matching TRBD1. Trimming at V came to 3 bases and at J to 6 bases, leaving 15 bases not matched to a gene. CDR1 and CDR2 from the germline V gene are SGHRS and YFSETQ. CDR3 length equals 18 residues. CDR3 nucleotides: TGCGCCAGCAGCTACAACGCTCCGGGACAGGGGTTAATCAATGAGCAGTTCTTC. It codes for CASSYNAPGQGLINEQFF.

This rearrangement joins TRBV5-5 to TRBJ2-5; TRBD2 is a possible D gene (7 bases). V lost 2 bases to trimming and J lost 4 bases, with 9 bases between them. Germline assignment: CDR1 SGHKS and CDR2 YYEKEE (reference sequence). CDR3 length equals 13 residues. CDR3 sequence: CASSFGGPETQYF. As DNA, the CDR3 is TGTGCCAGCAGCTTCGGGGGGCCAGAGACCCAGTACTTC.

In this sample, this clone turned up a few times. V gene TRBV27 combines with J gene TRBJ2-7; D is possibly TRBD1 or TRBD2 (5 bases each). Germline V gene lookup returns CDR1 MNHEY and CDR2 SMNVEV (reference sequence). The CDR3 runs 13 residues. V was cut by 4 bases and J by 6 bases, with 13 bases left in between. CDR3 DNA sequence: TGTGCCAGCAGTTCCAATGAGGGGATCGAGCAGTACTTC. This sequence encodes CASSSNEGIEQYF.

V is TRBV5-1 and J is TRBJ2-7, with 8 bases that match TRBD1. The germline CDR1 and CDR2 sequences are SGHRS and YFSETQ. Germline trimming cut 1 base from V and 6 bases from J; bases unmatched to any gene: 9. The CDR3 runs to 15 residues. The CDR3 coding sequence is TGCGCCAGCAGCTTGTTGAGAGACAGGGGTGGCGAGCAGTACTTC. Translating gives CASSLLRDRGGEQYF.